Presented here are 13 T cell receptor beta chains from one specimen sequenced in a study of T cell changes during pregnancy in multiple sclerosis. Using immunoSEQ multiplex PCR, the repertoire was profiled, and TCRdb retains in-frame clones only, with some absent. Among about 57,000 clones listed, approximately 92% were seen once. The sequencing used CD4+ T cells from peripheral blood mononuclear cells, collected in the third trimester of pregnancy. The receptor source for this set is a female donor with multiple sclerosis, enrolled in a pregnancy study.

The chain couples TRBV7-2 to TRBJ2-5; D might be TRBD2 (5 bases). The V end was cut by 5 bases, the J end by 5 bases, with 12 bases between. The germline gives CDR1 SGHTA, CDR2 FQGNSA. The CDR3 is 13 amino acids. Written as DNA, the CDR3 is TGTGCCAGCAGCCAAAGACTAACGGAGACCCAGTACTTC. Protein product: CASSQRLTETQYF.

V is TRBV19 and J is TRBJ1-1; D unresolved. Germline assignment: CDR1 LNHDA and CDR2 SQIVND (reference sequence). V lost 0 bases and J lost 4, with 9 bases in between. The length of the CDR3 is 14 residues. The chain's CDR3 is CASSIDPIPTEAFF. The DNA for the CDR3 is TGTGCCAGTAGTATAGATCCTATACCCACTGAAGCTTTCTTT. Full variable domain (rest looked up from reference TRBV19 and TRBJ1-1): DGGITQSPKYLFRKEGQNVTLSCEQNLNHDAMYWYRQDPGQGLRLIYYSQIVNDFQKGDIAEGYSVSREKKESFPLTVTSAQKNPTAFYLCASSIDPIPTEAFFGQGTRLTVV.

This chain uses TRBV7-9 with TRBJ1-1, with D maybe TRBD1 (6 bases). CDR3 length: 14 residues. Deletions cut 3 bases from V and 1 base from J, with 9 bases between. The V gene's germline CDR1 is SEHNR and CDR2 FQNEAQ (reference sequence). The CDR3 loop is CASSFMGANTEAFF. The DNA of the CDR3 is TGTGCCAGCAGCTTTATGGGGGCGAACACTGAAGCTTTCTTT.

The rearrangement uses TRBV19 and TRBJ1-6; D perhaps matches TRBD1 (6 bases). V was cut by 9 bases and J by 10 bases, with 13 bases left in between. This CDR3 is 12 amino acids long. Looked up from germline, CDR1 is LNHDA and CDR2 is SQIVND (reference sequence). DNA of the CDR3: TGTGCCAGCAGGGGCGAACGGTCACCCCTCCACTTT. Its translation: CASRGERSPLHF.

V usage is TRBV6-6 and J usage is TRBJ1-5; D is perhaps TRBD1 (5 bases). Germline CDR1 reads MNHNY; CDR2 reads SVGAGI (reference sequence). Trimming removed 2 bases from V and 4 bases from J, with 9 bases in between. This CDR3 comprises 14 residues. The CDR3 spells CASSYTGVNQPQHF. CDR3 nucleotide sequence: TGTGCCAGCAGTTACACGGGGGTGAATCAGCCCCAGCATTTT.

The chain combines TRBV15 with TRBJ2-7, with 7 bases identical to TRBD1. The germline CDR1 and CDR2 sequences are LNHNV and YYDKDF (reference sequence). This CDR3 spans 12 amino acids. The V and J ends lost 3 bases and 4 bases, in that order; junction bases with no gene match: 0. The CDR3 loop reads CATSRDRYEQYF. The CDR3 coding sequence is TGTGCCACCAGCAGGGACAGGTACGAGCAGTACTTC.

The J gene is TRBJ2-1, the V gene TRBV7-2, with TRBD1 identical over 7 bases. Per germline, CDR1 SGHTA and CDR2 FQGNSA. The CDR3 has 15 residues. V was clipped by 4 bases and J by 2 bases; unmatched bases: 5. The CDR3 sequence: CASSSRDRAYNEQFF. The DNA for the CDR3 is TGTGCCAGCAGCTCCCGGGACAGAGCCTACAATGAGCAGTTCTTC.

The rearrangement links TRBV14 to TRBJ2-5; D gene ambiguous. This CDR3 comprises 13 residues. Trimming took off 2 bases at V and 5 bases at J, with 9 bases between the two ends. The germline gives CDR1 SGHDN, CDR2 FVKESK. The CDR3 bases are TGTGCCAGCAGCCAATTACCGGTGGAGACCCAGTACTTC. Its translation: CASSQLPVETQYF.

CDR3 DNA: TGTGCCAGTAGTATGGACAGGAATAGCAATCAGCCCCAGCATTTT. Translated, it gives CASSMDRNSNQPQHF. The chain combines TRBV19 with TRBJ1-5, with TRBD1 matching 7 bases. V lost 3 bases and J lost 0; bases outside the gene matches: 2. Germline-derived CDR1 and CDR2 are LNHDA and SQIVND (reference sequence). There are 15 residues in the CDR3.

The chain carries TRBV2 and TRBJ1-2; D might be TRBD1 (6 bases). Germline V gene data show CDR1 as SNHLY and CDR2 as FYNNEI. V was clipped by 10 bases and J by 4 bases, with 19 bases between them. The CDR3 sequence is 14 residues long. CDR3 in amino acids: CAIDPTGSLYGYTF. The CDR3 nucleotides read TGTGCCATTGATCCCACAGGGAGCCTCTATGGCTACACCTTC.

The chain is built from TRBV6-5 and TRBJ1-2; no clear D gene. V was pared by 6 bases and J by 7 bases, with 9 bases between. This CDR3 is built from 11 residues. CDR1 is MNHEY, CDR2 SVGAGI, per germline. The CDR3 DNA is TGTGCCAGCAGGTCAGGATCTGGCTACACCTTC. It codes for CASRSGSGYTF.

The V call is TRBV7-2, the J call TRBJ1-5; D uncertain. From germline, CDR1 is SGHTA and CDR2 FQGNSA. Trimming left V 2 bases short and J 4 bases short, with 6 bases between. This CDR3 has 13 amino acids. This chain's CDR3 is CASSLRENQPQHF. The CDR3 DNA sequence: TGTGCCAGCAGCTTACGGGAGAATCAGCCCCAGCATTTT.

The chain recombines TRBV7-9 with TRBJ2-7; 9 bases are a match to TRBD1. The V gene end was trimmed by 5 bases and the J gene end by 6 bases; junction bases not matched to a gene: 8. The CDR3 runs to 14 residues. Per germline, CDR1 SEHNR and CDR2 FQNEAQ (reference sequence). CDR3 nucleotides: TGTGCCAGCAGCCCGGCCAGGGACAGGGCCGAGCAGTACTTC. It codes for CASSPARDRAEQYF.